The clone carrying this T cell receptor (beta chain) was seen many times. The sample comes from a study of T cells after yellow fever vaccination. Across the whole study: Each low-cell-number fraction was prepared by means of SMART-Seq v4 Ultra Low Input.

From the 5' RACE reads, TCRdb called clonotypes with MiXCR, one entry per CDR3 protein. Of tens of thousands of distinct CDR3 sequences in the sample, approximately 6% were seen once. Specimen: PBMCs, either bulk or a sorted T-cell subset (CD4+, CD8+, memory, or dextramer-sorted; not recorded which), collected on the day of the yellow fever booster vaccination. This receptor was obtained from a man under 40 who received the YFV17D yellow fever vaccine.

The CDR3: CASQGRETPYEQYF. The DNA of the CDR3 is TGTGCCAGCCAGGGAAGAGAGACGCCCTACGAGCAGTACTTC. V usage is TRBV2 and J usage is TRBJ2-7, with D perhaps matching TRBD1 (5 bases). V dropped 8 bases and J dropped 2 bases, with 16 bases sitting between them. The CDR3 length is 14 residues. From germline, CDR1 is SNHLY and CDR2 FYNNEI.